This TCR beta chain was obtained from a study of T cells in localized non-small cell lung cancer. Measured with immunoSEQ multiplex PCR; TCRdb has only the in-frame clones, and not every one. The table has about 26,000 clones, 65% to 85% seen once. The CDR3 has 15 residues. Germline V gene lookup returns CDR1 SGHRS and CDR2 YFSETQ. V dropped 1 base and J dropped 1 base, with 8 bases sitting between them. Specimen: peripheral blood, collected before any cancer treatment. V is TRBV5-1 and J is TRBJ2-2; D is undetermined. This TCR came from a man aged 35-75 years with stage III squamous cell lung carcinoma. For the CDR3, the DNA is TGCGCCAGCAGCTTGAATCTTCTGAACACCGGGGAGCTGTTTTTT. It is translated as CASSLNLLNTGELFF.